The 5 T cell receptor beta chains listed next were all sequenced from one sample in a study of T cells after yellow fever vaccination. TCRdb called the 5' RACE reads again in MiXCR, with one record for every CDR3 protein. The table has a few hundred thousand distinct CDR3 sequences, 7.5% to 9.5% seen once. The specimen comprised CD4+ T cells sorted from PBMCs, sampled 5 days after the yellow fever booster vaccination. Receptors were obtained from a man aged 18 to 30 who received the YFV17D yellow fever vaccine.

This clonotype has just a few counts. Written as DNA, the CDR3 is TGTGCCAGCAGCTTGTCTTGGGAGCTTAACTATGGCTACACCTTC. Residues: CASSLSWELNYGYTF. This chain links TRBV5-5 with TRBJ1-2; D remains ambiguous. The CDR3 contains 15 residues. V was clipped by 1 base and J by 1 base, with 11 bases between them. Per the germline V gene, CDR1 is SGHKS and CDR2 is YYEKEE (reference sequence).

The chain employs TRBV27 and TRBJ1-2, with D perhaps matching TRBD1 (6 bases). Germline CDR1 MNHEY, CDR2 SMNVEV (reference sequence). The CDR3 runs 15 residues. Trimming shortened V by 4 bases and J by 4 bases, and 16 bases separated the two germline ends. CDR3 residues: CASSSNRGRGYGYTF. Written as DNA, the CDR3 is TGTGCCAGCAGTTCCAACCGGGGGCGCGGCTATGGCTACACCTTC.

This clonotype has ten or more counts. The chain couples TRBV5-1 to TRBJ1-1; D call uncertain. Per the germline V gene, CDR1 is SGHRS and CDR2 is YFSETQ. The CDR3 sequence is 13 residues long. The V and J ends lost 1 base and 5 bases respectively, with 9 bases between them. The CDR3 reads CASSLTTGTEAFF. In DNA form, the CDR3 reads TGCGCCAGCAGCTTGACGACGGGAACTGAAGCTTTCTTT. The full variable domain, with the rest looked up from reference TRBV5-1 and TRBJ1-1, is KAGVTQTPRYLIKTRGQQVTLSCSPISGHRSVSWYQQTPGQGLQFLFEYFSETQRNKGNFPGRFSGRQFSNSRSEMNVSTLELGDSALYLCASSLTTGTEAFFGQGTRLTVV.

This clonotype was counted at least ten times. The rearrangement links TRBV5-1 to TRBJ1-2, with D perhaps TRBD1 (6 bases). Germline values: CDR1 SGHRS, CDR2 YFSETQ. The CDR3 runs to 14 residues. V was pared by 0 bases and J by 4 bases, with 10 bases between. CDR3 sequence (DNA): TGCGCCAGCAGCTTGGATACAGGGTCCTATGGCTACACCTTC. Amino acids: CASSLDTGSYGYTF.

This clonotype was seen a few times. The CDR3 sequence: CSASRGAGEYYGYTF. DNA of the CDR3: TGCAGTGCTAGCCGGGGAGCAGGGGAATACTATGGCTACACCTTC. The chain links TRBV20-1 to TRBJ1-2; D may be TRBD1 (6 bases). CDR3 length: 15 amino acids. Germline V gives CDR1 DFQATT, CDR2 SNEGSKA (reference sequence). V was clipped by 3 bases and J by 3 bases, with 17 bases between them.